A selection of T cell receptor beta chains follows, all from one sample in a study of shared clonotypes between healthy human individuals. The assay was immunoSEQ multiplex PCR, and TCRdb's table has in-frame clones only and misses some. The table shows about 1.5 million clones, with roughly 96% occurring only once. The specimen sequenced was naive CD4+ T cells sorted from blood. The receptors stem from a man aged 25 to 40 in good health. The CDR3 runs from the conserved cysteine through the conserved F or W. The order of the fields is J gene, D gene, V gene, CDR3 DNA, CDR3 protein. The D gene is left open where the match is weak.

>TRBJ2-7|TRBD1|TRBV11-2
TGTGCCAGCAGCTTAGGGGGACAGTTCACCTACGAGCAGTACTTC
CASSLGGQFTYEQYF
>TRBJ1-2|-|TRBV28
TGTGCCAGCAGTAGGGTTGGCTATGGCTACACCTTC
CASSRVGYGYTF
>TRBJ2-1|TRBD2|TRBV11-3
TGTGCCAGCAGCCACCAGGGACTAGCGGGAGGGAATGAGCAGTTCTTC
CASSHQGLAGGNEQFF
>TRBJ2-1|TRBD1|TRBV5-4
TGTGCCAGCAGCTTGGGACAGGGTAGGAATGAGCAGTTCTTC
CASSLGQGRNEQFF
>TRBJ1-4|TRBD1|TRBV5-1
TGCGCCAGCAGCCGCACTCCTGGACAGGGGAATAATGAAAAACTGTTTTTT
CASSRTPGQGNNEKLFF
>TRBJ2-1|TRBD2|TRBV7-2
TGTGCCAGCAGCTTCCCTAGCGGGAGAGTAGGCTATGAGCAGTTCTTC
CASSFPSGRVGYEQFF
>TRBJ2-1|TRBD1|TRBV5-1
TGCGCCAGCAGCCCGGGGGACAGGTACAATGAGCAGTTCTTC
CASSPGDRYNEQFF
>TRBJ2-7|TRBD1|TRBV28
TGTGCCAGCAGTTCAGACAGGGTAAGCGCAGAGCAGTACTTC
CASSSDRVSAEQYF
>TRBJ2-7|TRBD1|TRBV2
TGTGCCAGCAGTCCGGGACAGGGAGACAACGAGCAGTACTTC
CASSPGQGDNEQYF
>TRBJ1-1|TRBD1|TRBV19
TGTGCCAGTAGTAACAGGGGAGGGAGCACTGAAGCTTTCTTT
CASSNRGGSTEAFF
>TRBJ2-1|TRBD2|TRBV30
TGTGCCTGGAGTGTACGGGCGGGAGTTTTCAATGAGCAGTTCTTC
CAWSVRAGVFNEQFF
>TRBJ2-7|-|TRBV27
TGTGCCAGCAGTTCGAGGCCGGGACGGATCTCCTACGAGCAGTACTTC
CASSSRPGRISYEQYF
>TRBJ2-7|TRBD1|TRBV5-6
TGTGCCAGCAGCCTCGGGACAGGATTCTACGAGCAGTACTTC
CASSLGTGFYEQYF
>TRBJ2-1|TRBD2|TRBV28
TGTGCCAGCAACCCAAGAGGACTAGCGGGAGTTGGTAGGAATGAGCAGTTCTTC
CASNPRGLAGVGRNEQFF
>TRBJ2-1|-|TRBV7-9
TGTGCCAGCAGCTTGGCCGGGGTTTCGAACTCCTACAATGAGCAGTTCTTC
CASSLAGVSNSYNEQFF